This TCR beta chain is drawn from a study of blood T cell repertoires in COVID-19. Germline V gene sequence: CDR1 KGHSH, CDR2 LQKENI. There are 16 residues in the CDR3. The trim removed 0 bases at V and 4 bases at J, leaving 8 bases unmatched. Per the original methods: Estimation of nucleated cell counts relied on the amplification of reference gene primers. Here immunoSEQ multiplex PCR was the method, and the copy in TCRdb shows in-frame clones only, minus some. From that table come the V and J calls and clone size; the DNA was used to work out D and trimming. This sample has 140,000 to 150,000 clones; 81% occur once, and the top ten carry roughly 8.4%.

The sample was peripheral blood. The receptor comes from a human donor with acute or convalescent COVID-19. The donor label of this sample is uncertain. The gene calls are TRBV18 and TRBJ1-2; 7 positions match TRBD1. The chain's CDR3 is CASSPPETGQIYGYTF. The CDR3 coding sequence is TGTGCCAGCTCACCACCGGAGACGGGACAGATCTATGGCTACACCTTC.